One sample yielded the 5 T cell receptor beta chains listed below, sequenced in a study of blood T cells in healthy people across ages. For the second PCR, which ran for about 6 to 11 cycles, a sample-barcoded 5' primer and a J-beta primer mix were used. TCRdb re-analysed the 5' RACE reads in MiXCR, keeping a single row per CDR3 protein. The data show 750,000 to 850,000 distinct CDR3 sequences, around 25% seen once. This sample was also put to use in a study of T cells of mothers and their children.

Sequencing used blood. The source is a boy aged 5-17 years in good health.

This clonotype was detected ten times or more. Sequence at one end of the junction differs from germline and may be a read error. As DNA, the CDR3 is TGTGCCAGCAGCTTAGGCTCTGGCTACACCTTC. This translates into CASSLGSGYTF. This rearrangement joins TRBV12-3 or TRBV12-4 to TRBJ1-2; D call uncertain. The CDR3 runs 11 residues.

This clonotype was counted a few times. The gene calls are TRBV20-1 and TRBJ2-7, with unresolved D. V lost 2 bases to trimming and J lost 3 bases, with 5 bases between them. CDR3 length: 11 residues. The germline CDR1 and CDR2 sequences are DFQATT and SNEGSKA (reference sequence). CDR3 protein: CSARHDYEQYF. The CDR3 DNA reads as TGCAGTGCTAGACACGACTACGAGCAGTACTTC.

Concerning this clonotype: One junction end does not reproduce the germline sequence, and a read error may be involved. The V gene is TRBV7-8, the J gene TRBJ2-1, with 10 positions matching TRBD2. Germline V gene data show CDR1 as SGHVS and CDR2 as FQNEAQ. This CDR3 region has 17 residues. This CDR3 reads CAGSFLVASGRSDEQFF. DNA for the CDR3: TGTGCCGGCAGCTTTCTGGTGGCTAGCGGGAGATCTGATGAGCAGTTCTTC.

CDR3 sequence reads: CASSWGRPSYGQYF. CDR3 in DNA: TGCGCCAGCAGCTGGGGACGGCCCTCCTACGGGCAGTACTTC. This chain connects TRBV5-1 to TRBJ2-5; the D call may be TRBD1 or TRBD2 (5 bases each). In germline, CDR1 is SGHRS, CDR2 YFSETQ. The CDR3 length is 14 residues. The V gene lost 3 bases and the J gene lost 11 bases, with 20 bases spanning the gap.

The chain employs TRBV7-9 and TRBJ1-1, with D hard to call. V was trimmed by 1 base and J by 1 base, leaving 13 bases between them. Germline V gene lookup returns CDR1 SEHNR and CDR2 FQNEAQ (reference sequence). The CDR3 length is 16 residues. The CDR3 here is CASSLVPGMENTEAFF. CDR3 nucleotide sequence: TGTGCCAGCAGCTTAGTTCCGGGAATGGAGAACACTGAAGCTTTCTTT.